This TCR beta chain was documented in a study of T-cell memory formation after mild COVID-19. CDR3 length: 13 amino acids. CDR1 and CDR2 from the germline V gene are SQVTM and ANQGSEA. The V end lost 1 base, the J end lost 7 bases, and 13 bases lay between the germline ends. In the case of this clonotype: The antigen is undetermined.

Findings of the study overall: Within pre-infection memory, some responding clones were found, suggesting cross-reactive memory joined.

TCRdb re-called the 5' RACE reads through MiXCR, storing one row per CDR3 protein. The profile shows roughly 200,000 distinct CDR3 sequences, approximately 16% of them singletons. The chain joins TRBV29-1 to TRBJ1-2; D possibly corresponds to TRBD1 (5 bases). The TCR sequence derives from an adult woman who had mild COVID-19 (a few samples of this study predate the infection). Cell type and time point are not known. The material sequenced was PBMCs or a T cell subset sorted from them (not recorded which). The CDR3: CSVEGFRGAGYTF. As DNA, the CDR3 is TGCAGCGTTGAAGGCTTCCGAGGGGCTGGCTACACCTTC.